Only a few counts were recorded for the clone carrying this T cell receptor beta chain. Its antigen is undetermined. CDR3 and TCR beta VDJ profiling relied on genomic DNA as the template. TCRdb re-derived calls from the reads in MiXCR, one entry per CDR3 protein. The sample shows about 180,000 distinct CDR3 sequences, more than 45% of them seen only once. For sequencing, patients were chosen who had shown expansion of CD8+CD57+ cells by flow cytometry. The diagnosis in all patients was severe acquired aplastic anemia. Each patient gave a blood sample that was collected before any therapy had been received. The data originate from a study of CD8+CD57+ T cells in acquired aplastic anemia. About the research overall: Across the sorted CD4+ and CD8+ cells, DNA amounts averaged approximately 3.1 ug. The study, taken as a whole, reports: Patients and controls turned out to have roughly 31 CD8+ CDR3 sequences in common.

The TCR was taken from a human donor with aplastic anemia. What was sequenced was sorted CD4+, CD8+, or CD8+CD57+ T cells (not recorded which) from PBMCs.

CDR3 sequence: CASSLGLGYEQFF. DNA of the CDR3: TGTGCCAGCAGCTTAGGTCTTGGCTATGAGCAGTTCTTC. The rearrangement uses TRBV7-2 and TRBJ2-1; D ambiguous. The germline CDR1 and CDR2 sequences are SGHTA and FQGNSA. This CDR3 is built from 13 residues. The ends were cut back, 1 base at V and 8 bases at J, with 9 bases in the middle.